The clone carrying this T cell receptor beta chain was counted ten times or more. The target antigen is unknown. In germline, CDR1 is SGHRS, CDR2 YFSETQ. The CDR3 is 15 amino acids. Trimming removed 2 bases from V and 2 bases from J, with 10 bases in between. These data are taken from a study of CD8 T cells in ankylosing spondylitis. Construction of TCR beta libraries was performed using quantitative 5'-RACE with molecular barcodes. TCRdb itself ran the 5' RACE reads through MiXCR, one entry per CDR3 protein. The sample holds 200,000 to 250,000 distinct CDR3 sequences; around 11% are singletons and the top ten take 6.8%. Whole-study results and caveats: It was reported that disease-linked clones were significantly enriched in matched ankylosing spondylitis synovial fluid. Peripheral blood samples showed relatively rare disease-linked clones, and these clones were CD8+.

The sequenced sample consisted of blood, either unsorted or a sorted T cell fraction (not recorded which). The chain carries TRBV5-1 and TRBJ1-4; D might be TRBD1 (6 bases). The clonotype originates from a male donor with ankylosing spondylitis or in good health (not recorded which). The CDR3 region has the DNA TGCGCCAGCAGCTTACAGGGAGCTACTAATGAAAAACTGTTTTTT. Translating gives CASSLQGATNEKLFF.